Below are 10 T cell receptor beta chains sequenced from a single sample in a study of blood T cell repertoires in COVID-19. Sequencing was performed with immunoSEQ multiplex PCR; in TCRdb, only in-frame clones are kept and a portion is missing. The sample has under 350,000 clones, around 86% seen once; the top ten hold less than 2%. The sequenced material came from PBMCs or T cells enriched from blood (not recorded which). These receptor sequences come from a woman between 40 and 50 years old who had recovered from COVID-19.

V is TRBV5-4 and J is TRBJ1-6; 8 bases align to TRBD1. The CDR3 has 18 amino acids. Germline V CDR1 and CDR2: SGHNT, YYREEE (reference sequence). The J segment lost 0 bases and the V segment lost 0 bases, leaving 5 bases of the junction unmatched. CDR3 nucleotide sequence: TGTGCCAGCAGCTTGGGGGACAGGCCGAGCTCCTATAATTCACCCCTCCACTTT. Its translation is CASSLGDRPSSYNSPLHF. The whole variable domain, filled in from reference TRBV5-4 and TRBJ1-6, reads ETGVTQSPTHLIKTRGQQVTLRCSSQSGHNTVSWYQQALGQGPQFIFQYYREEENGRGNFPPRFSGLQFPNYSSELNVNALELDDSALYLCASSLGDRPSSYNSPLHFGNGTRLTVT.

This chain links TRBV6-5 with TRBJ1-2; 8 nucleotides agree with TRBD1. There are 13 residues in the CDR3. The V segment lost 6 bases and the J segment 4 bases; nucleotides outside the gene matches: 4. Germline-derived CDR1 and CDR2 are MNHEY and SVGAGI. The CDR3 DNA follows: TGTGCCAGCAGAGAGACAGGGGCCTATGGCTACACCTTC. Translation gives CASRETGAYGYTF.

The rearrangement uses TRBV6-5 and TRBJ1-2; D unresolved. Germline values: CDR1 MNHEY, CDR2 SVGAGI. The CDR3 sequence is 15 residues long. V lost 6 bases and J lost 3, with 17 bases in between. In DNA, the CDR3 is TGTGCCAGCAGGGGAGGTGCACAAACCTACTATGGCTACACCTTC. This gives the protein CASRGGAQTYYGYTF.

V is TRBV30 and J is TRBJ2-7, with 8 bases fitting TRBD2. This CDR3 is built from 15 residues. V lost 4 bases to trimming and J lost 4 bases; unmatched junction nucleotides: 12. Per the germline V gene, CDR1 is GTSNPN and CDR2 is SVGIG (reference sequence). The CDR3 loop is CAWTHRGGASYEQYF. CDR3 bases: TGTGCCTGGACCCATCGGGGGGGGGCTTCTTACGAGCAGTACTTC.

The chain combines TRBV7-8 with TRBJ2-7, with a tentative D call TRBD1 (6 bases). Trimming shortened V by 1 base and J by 1 base, and 8 bases separated the two germline ends. CDR1 is SGHVS and CDR2 is FQNEAQ in the germline V gene. The CDR3 length is 14 residues. In DNA, the CDR3 is TGTGCCAGCAGCTTAGGCGGACAGTCCTACGAGCAGTACTTC. Its protein is CASSLGGQSYEQYF. Variable domain in full (rest from reference TRBV7-8 and TRBJ2-7): GAGVSQSPRYKVAKRGQDVALRCDPISGHVSLFWYQQALGQGPEFLTYFQNEAQLDKSGLPSDRFFAERPEGSVSTLKIQRTQQEDSAVYLCASSLGGQSYEQYFGPGTRLTVT.

The CDR3 protein is CASSTQGANQPQHF. CDR3 coding DNA: TGTGCCAGCAGTACCCAGGGGGCGAATCAGCCCCAGCATTTT. This chain links TRBV6-5 with TRBJ1-5; 8 bases map to TRBD1. The CDR3 extends over 14 amino acids. Germline CDR1 and CDR2: MNHEY and SVGAGI. V was clipped by 5 bases and J by 4 bases; unmatched bases: 4.

The CDR3 loop is CASSGDRGYGYTF. CDR3 nucleotides: TGTGCCAGCAGCGGGGACAGGGGCTATGGCTACACCTTC. The chain joins TRBV9 to TRBJ1-2; 10 bases map to TRBD1. The CDR3 contains 13 residues. Germline loops: CDR1 SGDLS, CDR2 YYNGEE. V trimming: 3 bases; J trimming: 4 bases; junction bases outside the gene matches: 0.

The CDR3 spells CASSYTTGPSSYNEQFF. The DNA of the CDR3 is TGTGCCAGCAGCTACACGACAGGGCCAAGCTCCTACAATGAGCAGTTCTTC. The V and J genes are TRBV5-4 and TRBJ2-1, with TRBD1 matching 7 bases. Germline-derived CDR1 and CDR2 are SGHNT and YYREEE (reference sequence). The CDR3 runs 17 residues. The V gene end was trimmed by 3 bases and the J gene end by 0 bases; junction bases not matched to a gene: 9.

This chain connects TRBV5-1 to TRBJ1-3; perhaps TRBD1 as D (5 bases). V was cut by 6 bases and J by 2 bases, with 12 bases left in between. There are 14 residues in the CDR3. Per germline, CDR1 SGHRS and CDR2 YFSETQ. For the CDR3, the DNA is TGCGCCAGCAATCAGGGAGGACCTGGAAACACCATATATTTT. As protein: CASNQGGPGNTIYF.

The chain couples TRBV6-1 to TRBJ1-2; the D is unclear. The CDR3 runs 15 residues. Germline assignment: CDR1 MNHNS and CDR2 SASEGT. The germline V and J ends were trimmed by 2 bases and 3 bases, with 13 bases remaining between them. CDR3 in amino acids: CASSETVGSYYGYTF. Written as DNA, the CDR3 is TGTGCCAGCAGTGAAACGGTGGGCAGCTACTATGGCTACACCTTC.